The 9 T cell receptor beta chains presented below share a single source sample, sequenced in a study of T-cell memory formation after mild COVID-19. MiXCR, applied by TCRdb to the 5' RACE reads, yields one record per CDR3 protein. The data show about 180,000 distinct CDR3 sequences, 18% seen once. Source material: PBMCs or a T cell subset sorted from them (not recorded which). The receptors derive from a man between 18 and 29 years old who had mild COVID-19 (a few samples of this study predate the infection). Cell type and time point are not known.

This rearrangement joins TRBV6-1 to TRBJ2-1; 10 nucleotides match TRBD2. CDR1 is MNHNS, CDR2 SASEGT, per germline. J lost 8 bases, V lost 2 bases, and 6 bases had no gene match. The CDR3 has 15 amino acids. The CDR3 region is CASSELSGGAYEQFF. CDR3 coding DNA: TGTGCCAGCAGTGAATTAAGCGGGGGGGCCTATGAGCAGTTCTTC.

This clonotype has just a few counts. V is TRBV4-1 and J is TRBJ2-1; 8 nucleotides match TRBD2. The CDR3 consists of 14 residues. V dropped 5 bases and J dropped 12; count of bases not matched to a gene: 12. Germline V gives CDR1 MGHRA, CDR2 YSYEKL. Written as DNA, the CDR3 is TGCGCCAGCAGCTCCTGGACTAGCTCCATCGGGCAGTTCTTC. Translating gives CASSSWTSSIGQFF.

This clonotype was seen many times. The V call is TRBV7-3, the J call TRBJ2-7; 11 bases fit TRBD2. Germline lookup yields CDR1 SGHTA and CDR2 FQGTGA. V shed 4 bases, J shed 0 bases, and the junction held 8 bases outside the gene matches. This CDR3 is 17 amino acids long. This CDR3 is CASSSRLAGRSSYEQYF. CDR3 nucleotides: TGTGCCAGCAGCTCCCGACTAGCGGGGCGAAGCTCCTACGAGCAGTACTTC.

In its sample, this clonotype was seen a few times. The rearrangement links TRBV20-1 to TRBJ2-7, with unresolved D. Trimming removed 1 base at V and 6 bases at J, with 7 bases between. Germline CDR1 and CDR2: DFQATT and SNEGSKA (reference sequence). The CDR3 is made up of 11 amino acids. CDR3 sequence (DNA): TGCAGTGCTAGAGGCCAGGCCGAGCAGTACTTC. Protein product: CSARGQAEQYF.

This clonotype has at least ten counts. The chain recombines TRBV10-3 with TRBJ1-2; D call uncertain. CDR3 size: 14 residues. The germline CDR1 and CDR2 sequences are ENHRY and SYGVKD. V was trimmed by 7 bases and J by 2 bases, leaving 14 bases between them. The CDR3 protein is CAINPDGSNYGYTF. CDR3 DNA: TGTGCCATCAACCCCGACGGATCCAACTATGGCTACACCTTC.

This clonotype was counted a few times. This chain links TRBV5-1 with TRBJ2-3; 8 bases map to TRBD1. Germline V gene data show CDR1 as SGHRS and CDR2 as YFSETQ. J gave up 7 bases and V 0 bases, and 7 bases lay outside the gene matches. The length of the CDR3 is 15 residues. CDR3 in amino acids: CASSLEGTGTNTQYF. Here the CDR3 DNA reads TGCGCCAGCAGCTTGGAGGGGACAGGTACGAATACGCAGTATTTT.

This clonotype was observed at least ten times. V and J are TRBV6-1 and TRBJ2-7; D is possibly TRBD2 (5 bases). Trimming took off 0 bases at V and 7 bases at J, with 10 bases between the two ends. The CDR3 contains 13 residues. Germline CDR1 MNHNS, CDR2 SASEGT. CDR3 sequence: CASSEARPGEQYV. CDR3 DNA sequence: TGTGCCAGCAGTGAAGCCCGACCGGGGGAGCAGTACGTC.

This clonotype showed up just once. The chain recombines TRBV6-4 with TRBJ1-2; TRBD1 agrees at 7 bases. Germline V gene data show CDR1 as MRHNA and CDR2 as SNTAGT. V lost 7 bases to trimming and J lost 7 bases; unmatched junction nucleotides: 9. This CDR3 has 13 residues. The CDR3 DNA sequence: TGTGCCAGCAACCTGACAGGGTGTTTTGGCTACACCTTC. It translates to CASNLTGCFGYTF.

V gene TRBV7-2 combines with J gene TRBJ1-2; D gene unclear. Germline V gives CDR1 SGHTA, CDR2 FQGNSA. Trimming took 1 base from V and 0 from J, leaving 9 bases between them. The CDR3 spans 15 residues. This CDR3 is CASSLVGGSNYGYTF. For the CDR3, the DNA is TGTGCCAGCAGCTTAGTCGGAGGGTCTAACTATGGCTACACCTTC.